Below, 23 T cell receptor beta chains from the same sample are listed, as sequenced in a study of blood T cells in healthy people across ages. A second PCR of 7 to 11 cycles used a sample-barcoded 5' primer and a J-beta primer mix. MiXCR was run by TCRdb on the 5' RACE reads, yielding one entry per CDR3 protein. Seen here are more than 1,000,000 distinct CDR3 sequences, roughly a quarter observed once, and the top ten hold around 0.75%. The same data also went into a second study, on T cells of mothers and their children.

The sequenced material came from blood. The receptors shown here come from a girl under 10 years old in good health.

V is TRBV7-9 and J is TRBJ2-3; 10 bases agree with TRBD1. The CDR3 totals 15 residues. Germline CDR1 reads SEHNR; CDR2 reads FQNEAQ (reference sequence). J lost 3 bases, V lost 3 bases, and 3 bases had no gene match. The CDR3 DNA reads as TGTGCCAGCAGCTTGACAGGGGGCTGGACAGATACGCAGTATTTT. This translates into CASSLTGGWTDTQYF.

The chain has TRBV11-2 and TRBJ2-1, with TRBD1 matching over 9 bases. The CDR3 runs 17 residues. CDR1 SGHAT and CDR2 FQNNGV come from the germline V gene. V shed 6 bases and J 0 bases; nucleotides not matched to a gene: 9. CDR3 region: CASSITGGPSSYNEQFF. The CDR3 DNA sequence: TGTGCCAGCAGTATTACAGGGGGCCCTAGCTCCTACAATGAGCAGTTCTTC.

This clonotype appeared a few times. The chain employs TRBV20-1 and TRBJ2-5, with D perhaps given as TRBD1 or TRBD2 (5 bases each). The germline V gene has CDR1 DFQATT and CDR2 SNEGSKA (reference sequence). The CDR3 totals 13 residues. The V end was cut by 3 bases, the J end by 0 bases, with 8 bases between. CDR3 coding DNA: TGCAGTGCTAGCGGGGCGAACCAAGAGACCCAGTACTTC. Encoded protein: CSASGANQETQYF.

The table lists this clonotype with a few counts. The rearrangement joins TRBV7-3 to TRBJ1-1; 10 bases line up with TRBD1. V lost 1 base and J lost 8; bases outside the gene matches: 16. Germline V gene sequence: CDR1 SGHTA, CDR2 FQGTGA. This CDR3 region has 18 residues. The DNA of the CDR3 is TGTGCCAGCAGCTTAAGAGGGACAGGGGACCCCCGGCCACTCGAAGCTTTCTTT. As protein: CASSLRGTGDPRPLEAFF.

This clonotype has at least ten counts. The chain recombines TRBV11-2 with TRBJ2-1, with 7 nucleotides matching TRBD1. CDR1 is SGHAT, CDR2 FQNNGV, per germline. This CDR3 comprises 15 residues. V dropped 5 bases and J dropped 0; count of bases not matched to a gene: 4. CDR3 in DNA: TGTGCCAGCAGCCAGACAGGGAGCTCCTACAATGAGCAGTTCTTC. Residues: CASSQTGSSYNEQFF.

CDR3 loop: CASSFLLAGVHEQYF. The CDR3 region has the DNA TGTGCCAGCAGCTTCCTACTAGCGGGGGTACACGAGCAGTACTTC. V is TRBV7-9 and J is TRBJ2-7; 11 positions agree with TRBD2. The CDR3 spans 15 residues. J gave up 5 bases and V 3 bases, and 6 bases lay outside the gene matches. CDR1 is SEHNR, CDR2 FQNEAQ, per germline (reference sequence).

CDR3 in DNA: TGTGCCAGTAGCCGGACAGGGGGCGACGCGGCTGGAAACACCATATATTTT. It translates to CASSRTGGDAAGNTIYF. V usage is TRBV19 and J usage is TRBJ1-3; 11 bases are a match to TRBD1. Germline V CDR1 and CDR2: LNHDA, SQIVND (reference sequence). This CDR3 contains 17 residues. The ends lost 6 bases at V and 2 bases at J; junction bases unmatched: 9.

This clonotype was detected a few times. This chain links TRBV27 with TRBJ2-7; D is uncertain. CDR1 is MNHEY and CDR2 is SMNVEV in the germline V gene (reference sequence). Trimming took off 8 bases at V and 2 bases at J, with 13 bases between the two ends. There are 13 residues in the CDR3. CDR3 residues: CASSAYSAYEQYF. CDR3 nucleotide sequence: TGTGCCAGCTCGGCTTACTCCGCCTACGAGCAGTACTTC.

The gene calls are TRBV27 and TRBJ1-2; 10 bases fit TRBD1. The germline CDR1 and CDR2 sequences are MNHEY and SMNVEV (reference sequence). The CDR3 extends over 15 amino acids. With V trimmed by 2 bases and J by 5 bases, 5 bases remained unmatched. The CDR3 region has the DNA TGTGCCAGCAGTTTACGACAGGGGGCGGGGTATGGCTACACCTTC. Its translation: CASSLRQGAGYGYTF.

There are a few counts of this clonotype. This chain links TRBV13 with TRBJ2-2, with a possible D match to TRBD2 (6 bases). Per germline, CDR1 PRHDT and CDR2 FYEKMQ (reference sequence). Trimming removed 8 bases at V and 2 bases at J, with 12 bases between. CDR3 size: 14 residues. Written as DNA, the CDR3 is TGTGCCAGCGGGGCCGGGACTAACACCGGGGAGCTGTTTTTT. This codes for CASGAGTNTGELFF.

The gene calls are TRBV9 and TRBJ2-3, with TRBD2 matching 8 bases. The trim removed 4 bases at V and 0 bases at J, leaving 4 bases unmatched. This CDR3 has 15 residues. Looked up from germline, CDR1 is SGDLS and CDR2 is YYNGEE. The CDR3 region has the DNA TGTGCCAGCAGCTCCGGGGGGGTAAGCACAGATACGCAGTATTTT. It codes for CASSSGGVSTDTQYF. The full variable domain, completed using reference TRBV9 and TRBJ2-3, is DSGVTQTPKHLITATGQRVTLRCSPRSGDLSVYWYQQSLDQGLQFLIQYYNGEERAKGNILERFSAQQFPDLHSELNLSSLELGDSALYFCASSSGGVSTDTQYFGPGTRLTVL.

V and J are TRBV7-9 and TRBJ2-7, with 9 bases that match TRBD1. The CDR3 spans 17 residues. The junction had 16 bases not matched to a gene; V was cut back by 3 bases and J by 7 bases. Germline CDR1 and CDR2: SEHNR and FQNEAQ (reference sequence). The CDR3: CASSFSPPGQGHREQYF. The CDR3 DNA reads TGTGCCAGCAGCTTTAGCCCCCCCGGACAGGGGCATCGGGAGCAGTACTTC.

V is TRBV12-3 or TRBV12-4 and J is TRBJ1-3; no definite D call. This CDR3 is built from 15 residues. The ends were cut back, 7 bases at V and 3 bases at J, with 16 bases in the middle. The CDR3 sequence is CASKMGTTIGNTIYF. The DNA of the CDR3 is TGTGCCAGCAAGATGGGTACGACGATTGGAAACACCATATATTTT.

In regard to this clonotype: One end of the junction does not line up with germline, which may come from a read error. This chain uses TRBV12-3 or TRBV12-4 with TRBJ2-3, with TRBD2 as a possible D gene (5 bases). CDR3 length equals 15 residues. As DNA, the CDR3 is TGTGCCAGCAGTTCACAGAAACCTAGCACAGATGCGCAGTATTTT. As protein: CASSSQKPSTDAQYF.

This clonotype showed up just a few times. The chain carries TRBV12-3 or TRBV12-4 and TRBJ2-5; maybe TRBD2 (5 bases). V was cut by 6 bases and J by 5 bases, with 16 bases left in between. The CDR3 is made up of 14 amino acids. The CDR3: CASRTDTGLETQYF. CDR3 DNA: TGTGCCAGCAGGACTGACACGGGATTGGAGACCCAGTACTTC.

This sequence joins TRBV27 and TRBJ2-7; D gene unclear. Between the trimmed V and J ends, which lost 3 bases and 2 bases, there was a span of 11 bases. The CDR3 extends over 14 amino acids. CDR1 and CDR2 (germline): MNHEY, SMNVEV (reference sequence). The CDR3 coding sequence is TGTGCCAGCAGTTTTTCCGGGTCAGCCTACGAGCAGTACTTC. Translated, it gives CASSFSGSAYEQYF.

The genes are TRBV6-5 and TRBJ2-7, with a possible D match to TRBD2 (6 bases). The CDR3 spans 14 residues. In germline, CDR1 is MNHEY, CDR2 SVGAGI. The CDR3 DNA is TGTGTCTCCTCTACCGGGACTCAAAACCACGAGCAGTACTTC. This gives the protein CVSSTGTQNHEQYF.

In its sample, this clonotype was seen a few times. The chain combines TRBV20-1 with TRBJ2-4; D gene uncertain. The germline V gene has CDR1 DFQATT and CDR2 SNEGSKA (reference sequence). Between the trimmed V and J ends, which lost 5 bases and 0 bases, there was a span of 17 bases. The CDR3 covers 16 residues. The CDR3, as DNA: TGCAGTGCTGTTCTTTTTGAATTGGTAGCCAAAAACATTCAGTACTTC. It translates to CSAVLFELVAKNIQYF.

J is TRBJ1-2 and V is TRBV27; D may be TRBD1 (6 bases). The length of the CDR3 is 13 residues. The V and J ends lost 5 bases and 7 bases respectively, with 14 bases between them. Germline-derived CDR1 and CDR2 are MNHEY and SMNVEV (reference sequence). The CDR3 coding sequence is TGTGCCAGCAGTCACCCAGGGGCAGCTGGCTACACCTTC. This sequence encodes CASSHPGAAGYTF.

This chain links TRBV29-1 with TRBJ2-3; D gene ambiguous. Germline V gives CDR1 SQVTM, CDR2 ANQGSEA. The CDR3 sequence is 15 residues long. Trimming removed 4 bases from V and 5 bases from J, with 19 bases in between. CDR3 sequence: CSVADQAHLLDTQYF. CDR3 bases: TGCAGCGTTGCGGACCAGGCCCACCTATTAGATACGCAGTATTTT.

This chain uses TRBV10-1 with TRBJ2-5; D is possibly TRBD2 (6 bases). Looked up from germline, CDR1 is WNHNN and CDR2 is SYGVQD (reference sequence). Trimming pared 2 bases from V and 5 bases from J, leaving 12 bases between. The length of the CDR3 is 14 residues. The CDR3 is CASSESGLAETQYF. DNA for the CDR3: TGCGCCAGCAGTGAGAGTGGGCTAGCGGAGACCCAGTACTTC.

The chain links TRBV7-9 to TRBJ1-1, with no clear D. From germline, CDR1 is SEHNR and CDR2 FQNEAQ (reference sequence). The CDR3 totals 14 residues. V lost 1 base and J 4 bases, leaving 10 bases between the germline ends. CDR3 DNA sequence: TGTGCCAGCAGCTTAGTTGGGCAGAGCACTGAAGCTTTCTTT. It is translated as CASSLVGQSTEAFF.

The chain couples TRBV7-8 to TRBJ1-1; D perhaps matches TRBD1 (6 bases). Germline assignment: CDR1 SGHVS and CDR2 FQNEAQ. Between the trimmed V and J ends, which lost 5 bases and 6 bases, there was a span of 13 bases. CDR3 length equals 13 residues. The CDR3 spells CASSHREGAEAFF. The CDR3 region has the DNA TGTGCCAGCAGCCACAGGGAAGGAGCTGAAGCTTTCTTT.